These 13 T cell receptor beta chains share one sample of origin, sequenced in a study of T cells in Graves' hyperthyroidism and ophthalmopathy. RNA transcripts were the template for amplifying TCR beta CDR3 regions. The HTBI set primed first-round TCR CDR3 RT-PCR. MiXCR, applied by TCRdb to the multiplex PCR reads, yields one record per CDR3 protein. The sample carries approximately 330,000 distinct CDR3 sequences, roughly 18% recorded once. The specimen was blood. The origin of the receptors is a woman aged 45-65 years with Graves' hyperthyroidism.

The chain is built from TRBV5-1 and TRBJ1-1; 8 positions agree with TRBD1. The CDR3 runs to 14 residues. With V trimmed by 4 bases and J by 4 bases, 6 bases remained unmatched. Germline CDR1 reads SGHRS; CDR2 reads YFSETQ. The CDR3 protein is CASSQDRAVTEAFF. CDR3 DNA: TGCGCCAGCAGCCAGGACAGGGCGGTCACTGAAGCTTTCTTT. Full variable domain (rest looked up from reference TRBV5-1 and TRBJ1-1): KAGVTQTPRYLIKTRGQQVTLSCSPISGHRSVSWYQQTPGQGLQFLFEYFSETQRNKGNFPGRFSGRQFSNSRSEMNVSTLELGDSALYLCASSQDRAVTEAFFGQGTRLTVV.

The chain couples TRBV4-1 to TRBJ2-5; 9 positions agree with TRBD2. This CDR3 spans 18 amino acids. Germline loops: CDR1 MGHRA, CDR2 YSYEKL. The junction had 12 bases not matched to a gene; V was cut back by 4 bases and J by 0 bases. CDR3 region: CASSPRLAGNLYQETQYF. The CDR3 region has the DNA TGCGCCAGCAGCCCCAGGCTAGCGGGGAACTTGTACCAAGAGACCCAGTACTTC.

The chain combines TRBV24-1 with TRBJ2-3; 7 bases fit TRBD2. The CDR3 is made up of 16 amino acids. Germline V gene lookup returns CDR1 KGHDR and CDR2 SFDVKD. After removal of 3 bases from V and 6 bases from J, the junction contained 11 bases not matched to a gene. The DNA of the CDR3 is TGTGCCACCAGTGATCGGACTAGAAATGGCGAGGATACGCAGTATTTT. The encoded protein is CATSDRTRNGEDTQYF.

The chain employs TRBV30 and TRBJ2-2; 9 bases are a match to TRBD2. In germline, CDR1 is GTSNPN, CDR2 SVGIG (reference sequence). The ends lost 4 bases at V and 0 bases at J; junction bases unmatched: 9. This CDR3 comprises 17 residues. CDR3: CAWIGKAGGTNTGELFF. The DNA of the CDR3 is TGTGCCTGGATCGGGAAAGCGGGGGGAACGAACACCGGGGAGCTGTTTTTT. Filled out from reference TRBV30 and TRBJ2-2, the complete variable domain reads SQTIHQWPATLVQPVGSPLSLECTVEGTSNPNLYWYRQAAGRGLQLLFYSVGIGQISSEVPQNLSASRPQDRQFILSSKKLLLSDSGFYLCAWIGKAGGTNTGELFFGEGSRLTVL.

V usage is TRBV5-5 and J usage is TRBJ1-5; TRBD1 aligns across 8 bases. Germline CDR1 SGHKS, CDR2 YYEKEE (reference sequence). The CDR3 is 17 amino acids. Trimming removed 0 bases from V and 4 bases from J; junction bases left unmatched: 9. Written as DNA, the CDR3 is TGTGCCAGCAGCTTGGACCTTGGACAGGGCCGGAATCAGCCCCAGCATTTT. It translates to CASSLDLGQGRNQPQHF.

This clonotype occurred many times. The CDR3 DNA follows: TGTGCCAGCAGCCACGCGGGGGCTAATAGCACAGATACGCAGTATTTT. Encoded protein: CASSHAGANSTDTQYF. This chain uses TRBV3-1 with TRBJ2-3; a weak D match, TRBD2 (7 bases). CDR1 and CDR2 (germline): LGHDT, YNNKEL (reference sequence). The CDR3 loop spans 16 amino acids. The ends were cut back, 3 bases at V and 0 bases at J, with 13 bases in the middle.

The J gene is TRBJ1-2, the V gene TRBV6-1; D unresolved. The CDR3 runs to 17 residues. V lost 4 bases and J lost 2, with 20 bases in between. Germline CDR1 MNHNS, CDR2 SASEGT. CDR3 nucleotide sequence: TGTGCCAGCAGTGTTTCTCTGGAAGGGCCCTCCAACTATGGCTACACCTTC. Amino acids: CASSVSLEGPSNYGYTF.

There are many counts of this clonotype. The J gene is TRBJ2-5, the V gene TRBV5-1; TRBD2 might be the D (6 bases). CDR1 and CDR2 from the germline V gene are SGHRS and YFSETQ. The CDR3 length is 15 residues. Deletions cut 4 bases from V and 2 bases from J, with 15 bases between. Here the CDR3 reads CASSQGGTSQETQYF. CDR3 coding DNA: TGCGCCAGCAGCCAGGGCGGGACGTCGCAAGAGACCCAGTACTTC.

As concerns this clonotype: At one of its ends the junction is not consistent with the germline gene, which may arise from a read error. The chain employs TRBV7-8 and TRBJ2-1; D gene unclear. The CDR3 consists of 16 residues. The germline gives CDR1 SGHVS, CDR2 FQNEAQ. CDR3 residues: CASSIAAVIPYNEQFF. CDR3 in DNA: TGTGCCAGCAGCATAGCCGCAGTAATACCGTACAATGAGCAGTTCTTC.

This clonotype was found many times. CDR3 region: CASSVRTEPTDTQYF. Written as DNA, the CDR3 is TGTGCCAGCAGTGTTCGGACAGAGCCCACAGATACGCAGTATTTT. The chain employs TRBV2 and TRBJ2-3, with D possibly being TRBD1 (6 bases). The CDR3 spans 15 residues. Trimming shortened V by 4 bases and J by 2 bases, and 13 bases separated the two germline ends. The germline V gene has CDR1 SNHLY and CDR2 FYNNEI.

This clonotype came up many times. The chain has TRBV3-1 and TRBJ1-2; the D is unclear. Germline V gene data show CDR1 as LGHDT and CDR2 as YNNKEL (reference sequence). The CDR3 is made up of 14 amino acids. The V and J ends lost 8 bases and 4 bases respectively, with 17 bases between them. The CDR3 region has the DNA TGTGCCAGCCGAGGTACCGACGAAGGCTATGGCTACACCTTC. Translation: CASRGTDEGYGYTF.

V usage is TRBV7-8 and J usage is TRBJ2-1; TRBD2 matches at 14 bases. CDR3 length: 16 amino acids. Trimming removed 5 bases from V and 8 bases from J; junction bases left unmatched: 8. In germline, CDR1 is SGHVS, CDR2 FQNEAQ. Here the CDR3 reads CASSRRTSGGWDEQFF. The CDR3 nucleotides are TGTGCCAGCAGCCGTCGGACTAGCGGGGGGTGGGATGAGCAGTTCTTC.

The sample holds many counts of this clonotype. The chain is built from TRBV18 and TRBJ2-7, with no clear D. CDR1 is KGHSH and CDR2 is LQKENI in the germline V gene. The CDR3 consists of 16 residues. V was shortened by 3 bases and J by 2 bases, with 17 bases between the two germline ends. This CDR3 reads CASSPENSAVTYEQYF. DNA for the CDR3: TGTGCCAGCTCACCTGAAAATTCGGCCGTTACCTACGAGCAGTACTTC.